This T cell receptor (beta chain) was sequenced during a study of T-cell memory formation after mild COVID-19. Findings and caveats of the study: A balance of CD4 and CD8 characterized clones contracting day 15 to 85, whereas later expanders leaned CD4+. The authors did not confirm SARS-CoV-2 specificity of second-wave clones peaking day 37. Detection of some responders pre-infection suggested pre-existing cross-reactive memory T cells participated.

Using constant-segment primers, 5'RACE produced TCR alpha and TCR beta cDNA libraries carrying sample barcodes and UMIs. TCRdb re-called the 5' RACE reads with MiXCR, one entry per CDR3 protein. The table records some 290,000 distinct CDR3 sequences, roughly 15% of them present only once. V was shortened by 7 bases and J by 1 base, with 12 bases between the two germline ends. The CDR3 has 14 amino acids. In germline, CDR1 is SEHNR, CDR2 FQNEAQ (reference sequence). In this sample, this clonotype turned up a few times. What it binds is not known. The sequencing input was PBMCs or a T cell subset sorted from them (not recorded which). V usage is TRBV7-9 and J usage is TRBJ2-3, with unresolved D. The TCR was taken from a man in his late teens or twenties who had mild COVID-19 (a few samples of this study predate the infection). Cell type and time point are not known. The CDR3 loop is CASNDGVRTDTQYF. CDR3 DNA sequence: TGTGCCAGCAACGACGGAGTCCGCACAGATACGCAGTATTTT.